This entry features one TCR beta chain sequence. It was CD45RO-negative cells, positively selected for CCR7, that made up naive CD8 cells, with terminally differentiated effector memory CD45RA+ cells excluded. The assay was immunoSEQ multiplex PCR, and TCRdb's table has in-frame clones only and misses some. This sample has about 2 million clones; about 95% occur once, and the top ten carry roughly 1.1%. The V end lost 5 bases, the J end lost 3 bases, and 10 bases lay between the germline ends. This CDR3 comprises 13 residues. The germline V gene encodes CDR1 SGHTA and CDR2 FQGNSA. These data originate in a study of shared clonotypes between healthy human individuals.

V gene TRBV7-2 combines with J gene TRBJ1-2, with unresolved D. Material: naive CD8+ T cells sorted from blood. The clonotype comes from a man younger than 35 in good health. The CDR3 nucleotides read TGTGCCAGCAGCGTTAGCTCGGACTATGGCTACACCTTC. Translated: CASSVSSDYGYTF.